This T cell receptor (beta chain) was sequenced for a study of blood T cell repertoires in COVID-19. Across the whole study: Spain, Italy and the United States supplied samples that represented acute and convalescent COVID-19. PBMCs, B-cell-depleted T cells, or T cells were the source of the cDNA or gDNA that made up the material.

The table lists this clone with a count of one. This CDR3 has 15 amino acids. Looked up from germline, CDR1 is SEHNR and CDR2 is FQNEAQ (reference sequence). The junction had 8 bases not matched to a gene; V was cut back by 5 bases and J by 7 bases. The method was immunoSEQ multiplex PCR; TCRdb's version includes in-frame clones alone and lacks a portion of them. The top ten hold 17% of the sample, which has 95,000 to 100,000 clones, roughly nine tenths seen once. The sequencing input was peripheral blood. This TCR was recovered from a middle-aged man with acute or convalescent COVID-19. This chain joins TRBV7-9 and TRBJ2-1; 10 bases line up with TRBD2. The CDR3 region has the DNA TGTGCCAGCAGCCTAAGCGGGGGGGCCTCGAATGAGCAGTTCTTC. Protein sequence: CASSLSGGASNEQFF.